The rows below give T cell receptor beta chains drawn from one sample of a study of radiation and T cells in renal cell carcinoma. Sequencing was performed with immunoSEQ multiplex PCR; in TCRdb, only in-frame clones are kept and a portion is missing. This sample has roughly 150,000 clones, with 87% found just once. Sample: blood, taken from a patient whose treatment included radiotherapy and nephrectomy. The source of these receptors is a woman aged 45-65 years with renal cell carcinoma. CDR3s leave out the opening cysteine and the closing phenylalanine or tryptophan.

v_call: TRBV7-9; j_call: TRBJ2-5; cdr3_aa: ASSLTGTGETQY
v_call: TRBV2; j_call: TRBJ2-1; cdr3_aa: ASSPRDGRYNEQF
v_call: TRBV5-6; j_call: TRBJ1-4; cdr3_aa: ASRTAGNEKLF
v_call: TRBV5-4; j_call: TRBJ1-2; cdr3_aa: ASSPDRARGYT
v_call: TRBV2; j_call: TRBJ2-7; cdr3_aa: ASSEGGGGTYEQY
v_call: TRBV7-2; j_call: TRBJ1-2; cdr3_aa: ASSPRTGVNYGYT
v_call: TRBV6-5; j_call: TRBJ1-4; cdr3_aa: ASRTGTGVEKLF
v_call: TRBV7-2; j_call: TRBJ2-3; cdr3_aa: ASSLQTSGGTDTQY
v_call: TRBV19; j_call: TRBJ2-1; cdr3_aa: ASSIAGGWNEQF
v_call: TRBV7-9; j_call: TRBJ2-7; cdr3_aa: ASSLVSGASYEQY
v_call: TRBV7-6; j_call: TRBJ2-2; cdr3_aa: ASSLVGAPGTGELF
v_call: TRBV30; j_call: TRBJ2-3; cdr3_aa: AWSVQVDTDTQY
v_call: TRBV6-5; j_call: TRBJ1-6; cdr3_aa: ASSLDTGLSSPLH
v_call: TRBV25-1; j_call: TRBJ1-4; cdr3_aa: ASSVDEKLF
v_call: TRBV6-6; j_call: TRBJ1-1; cdr3_aa: ASSYAAWNTEAF
v_call: TRBV6-1; j_call: TRBJ2-5; cdr3_aa: ASSEIGTSGWRGTQY
v_call: TRBV7-3; j_call: TRBJ2-5; cdr3_aa: ASSHRNETQY